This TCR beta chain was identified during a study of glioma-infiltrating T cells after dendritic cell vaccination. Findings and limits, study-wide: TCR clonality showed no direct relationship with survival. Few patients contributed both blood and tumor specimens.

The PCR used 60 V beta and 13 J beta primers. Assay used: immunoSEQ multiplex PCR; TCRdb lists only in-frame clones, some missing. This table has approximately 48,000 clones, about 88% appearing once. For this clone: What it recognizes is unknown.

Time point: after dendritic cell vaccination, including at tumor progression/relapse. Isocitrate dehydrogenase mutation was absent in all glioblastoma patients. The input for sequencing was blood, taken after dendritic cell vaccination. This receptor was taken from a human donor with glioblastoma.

CDR3 residues: CATSQREGRASYNEQFF. CDR3 DNA: TGTGCCACTAGTCAGCGGGAGGGCCGTGCATCTTACAATGAGCAGTTCTTC. This chain uses TRBV14 with TRBJ2-1; TRBD2 matches at 10 bases. The CDR3 spans 17 residues. V lost 10 bases to trimming and J lost 4 bases; unmatched junction nucleotides: 16. CDR1 and CDR2 from the germline V gene are SGHDN and FVKESK.